The rows below give T cell receptor beta chains drawn from one sample of a study of cytomegalovirus exposure and HLA in healthy donors. Only in-frame clones appear in the TCRdb table, and some are missing; sequencing was by immunoSEQ multiplex PCR. This table holds under 200,000 clones, about 76% found once. Material for sequencing was PBMCs. All receptors derive from a woman in her 40s in good health and CMV-seropositive. Each CDR3 is given with its conserved first and last residue. The order of the fields is V gene, J gene, D gene, CDR3 protein. D genes are given only for firm matches.

v_call: TRBV4-2; j_call: TRBJ1-2; d_call: NA; cdr3_aa: CASSQDLAGAVNYGYTF
v_call: TRBV5-1; j_call: TRBJ2-5; d_call: TRBD2; cdr3_aa: CASSLVVSGGAGNPETQYF
v_call: TRBV12-5; j_call: TRBJ1-1; d_call: NA; cdr3_aa: CASSTQGNTEAFF
v_call: TRBV7-8; j_call: TRBJ2-5; d_call: TRBD2; cdr3_aa: CASSFAPGGKETQYF
v_call: TRBV2; j_call: TRBJ2-7; d_call: NA; cdr3_aa: CASSEAIGQRTYEQYF
v_call: TRBV29-1; j_call: TRBJ2-2; d_call: TRBD2; cdr3_aa: CSAGLAGGNRELFF
v_call: TRBV11-2; j_call: TRBJ1-2; d_call: TRBD1; cdr3_aa: CASSLTGTGGSYGYTF
v_call: TRBV6-1; j_call: TRBJ2-5; d_call: TRBD2; cdr3_aa: CASRTGLAALTQYF
v_call: TRBV19; j_call: TRBJ2-1; d_call: TRBD2; cdr3_aa: CASIGGGLREQFF
v_call: TRBV5-4; j_call: NA; d_call: NA; cdr3_aa: CASSPELVSSYEQYF
v_call: TRBV7-9; j_call: TRBJ2-7; d_call: NA; cdr3_aa: CASSSQTTRPYEQYF
v_call: TRBV6-1; j_call: TRBJ2-3; d_call: TRBD2; cdr3_aa: CASSDSGSGTDTQYF
v_call: TRBV6-5; j_call: TRBJ1-1; d_call: NA; cdr3_aa: CASTEEGGATEAFF
v_call: TRBV19; j_call: TRBJ2-1; d_call: NA; cdr3_aa: CPEIPGSVTNEQFF
v_call: TRBV30; j_call: TRBJ2-3; d_call: TRBD2; cdr3_aa: CAWSTERDSTDTQYF
v_call: TRBV7-2; j_call: NA; d_call: TRBD1; cdr3_aa: CASSLSRGQPYYEQYF
v_call: TRBV5-1; j_call: TRBJ2-5; d_call: TRBD1; cdr3_aa: CASSLGTGALQETQYF
v_call: TRBV30; j_call: TRBJ1-3; d_call: NA; cdr3_aa: CAWFLQGLSGNTIYF
v_call: TRBV9; j_call: TRBJ2-1; d_call: NA; cdr3_aa: CASSGTSTGEQFF
v_call: TRBV7-2; j_call: TRBJ2-5; d_call: NA; cdr3_aa: CASSRDSSGETQYF
v_call: TRBV27; j_call: TRBJ1-5; d_call: TRBD1; cdr3_aa: CASRPTGHQPQHF
v_call: TRBV25-1; j_call: TRBJ2-2; d_call: NA; cdr3_aa: CASRQQGSNTGELFF
v_call: TRBV30; j_call: TRBJ2-6; d_call: NA; cdr3_aa: CAWSGAGANVLTF
v_call: TRBV30; j_call: TRBJ1-1; d_call: NA; cdr3_aa: CAWRGWGERSTEAFF
v_call: TRBV7-2; j_call: TRBJ2-7; d_call: TRBD2; cdr3_aa: CASSFRPSSGALLYEQYF
v_call: TRBV4-3; j_call: TRBJ2-7; d_call: TRBD1; cdr3_aa: CASSQSIDRGHEQYF
v_call: TRBV28; j_call: TRBJ2-7; d_call: TRBD1; cdr3_aa: CASGGTGGNYEQYF
v_call: TRBV30; j_call: TRBJ1-5; d_call: TRBD1; cdr3_aa: CAWSSTGGAQHF
v_call: TRBV30; j_call: TRBJ2-3; d_call: TRBD2; cdr3_aa: CARGTSSSPGTDTQYF
v_call: TRBV10-2; j_call: TRBJ2-5; d_call: NA; cdr3_aa: CASRLTGGETQYF
v_call: TRBV10-3; j_call: TRBJ1-2; d_call: TRBD1; cdr3_aa: CAISARDRGIWGYTF
v_call: TRBV6-5; j_call: TRBJ1-1; d_call: TRBD1; cdr3_aa: CASKTGQRSTEAFF
v_call: TRBV5-1; j_call: TRBJ2-1; d_call: TRBD1; cdr3_aa: CASSLGDRVLNEQFF
v_call: TRBV5-1; j_call: TRBJ1-2; d_call: NA; cdr3_aa: CASSFSGTPNYGYTF
v_call: TRBV9; j_call: TRBJ2-1; d_call: TRBD2; cdr3_aa: CASSASSGSSYNEQFF
v_call: TRBV4-1; j_call: TRBJ1-2; d_call: TRBD1; cdr3_aa: CASSQHRGSDYGYTF
v_call: TRBV23-1; j_call: TRBJ1-1; d_call: NA; cdr3_aa: CASSQIQGYLNTEAFF
v_call: TRBV2; j_call: TRBJ1-1; d_call: TRBD1; cdr3_aa: CASSYRGNTEAFF
v_call: TRBV6-5; j_call: TRBJ2-5; d_call: NA; cdr3_aa: CASKITAAGGETQYF
v_call: TRBV2; j_call: TRBJ1-2; d_call: TRBD1; cdr3_aa: CASVGDSGFNYGYTF